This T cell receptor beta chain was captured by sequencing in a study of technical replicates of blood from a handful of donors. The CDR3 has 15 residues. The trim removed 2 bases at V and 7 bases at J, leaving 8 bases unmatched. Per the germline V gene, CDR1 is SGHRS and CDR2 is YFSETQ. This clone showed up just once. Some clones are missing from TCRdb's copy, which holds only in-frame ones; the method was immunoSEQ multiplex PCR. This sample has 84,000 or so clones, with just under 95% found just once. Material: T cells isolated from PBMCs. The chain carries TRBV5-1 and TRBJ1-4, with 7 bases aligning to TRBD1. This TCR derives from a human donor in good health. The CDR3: CASSFGDSLSEKLFF. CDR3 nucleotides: TGCGCCAGCAGCTTCGGGGACAGTCTATCTGAAAAACTGTTTTTT.